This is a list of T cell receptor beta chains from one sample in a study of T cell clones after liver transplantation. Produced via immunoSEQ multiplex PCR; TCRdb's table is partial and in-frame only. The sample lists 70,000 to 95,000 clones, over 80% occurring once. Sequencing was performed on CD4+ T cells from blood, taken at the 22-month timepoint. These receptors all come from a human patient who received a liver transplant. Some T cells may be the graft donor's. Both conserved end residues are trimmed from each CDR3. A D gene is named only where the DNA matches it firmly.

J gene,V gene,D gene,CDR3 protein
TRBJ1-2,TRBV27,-,ASGSRRGYT
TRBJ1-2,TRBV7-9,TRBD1,ASSFDTGGAGYGYT
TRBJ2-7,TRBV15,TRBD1,ATSRGGTGDYEQY
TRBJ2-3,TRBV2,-,ASTKTGPTDTQY
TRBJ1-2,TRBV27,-,ATREGLSYGYT
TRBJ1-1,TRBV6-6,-,ASRKRGEGNTEAF
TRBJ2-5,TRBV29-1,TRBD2,SVVSLAGRVETQY
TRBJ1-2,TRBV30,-,ACQGGYGYT
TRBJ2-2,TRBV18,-,ASSPQGVTGELF
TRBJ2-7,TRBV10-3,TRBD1,AISETGGEQY
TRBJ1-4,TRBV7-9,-,ASSPRGFGEKLF
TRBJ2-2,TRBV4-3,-,ASSPGKGRNTGELF
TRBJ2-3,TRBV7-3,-,ASSLGQTWGPADTQY
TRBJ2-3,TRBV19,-,ASTRDGNRGDTQY
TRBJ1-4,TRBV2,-,ASSATTGNEKLF
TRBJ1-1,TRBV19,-,ASIGEAEAF
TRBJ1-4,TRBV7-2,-,ASSPNPGLRSEKLF
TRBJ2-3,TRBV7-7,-,ASSLAGQGTDTQY
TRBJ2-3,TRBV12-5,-,ASGRGVWTDTQY
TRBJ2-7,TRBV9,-,ASSSLPLAENEQY
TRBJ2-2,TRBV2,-,ASSVTVPNTGELF
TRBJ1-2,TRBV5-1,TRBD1,ASSLWTGGNGYT
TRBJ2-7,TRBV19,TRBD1,ASSPFLRDRTYEWQY
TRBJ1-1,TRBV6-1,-,ASSYGGYTEAF
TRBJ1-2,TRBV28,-,ASSPRTRFGFGYT
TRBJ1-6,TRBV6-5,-,ASSGRGGRSPLH
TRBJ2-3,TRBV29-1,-,SVFSVRQISTDTQY
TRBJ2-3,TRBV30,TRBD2,ALTLAAGNTQY
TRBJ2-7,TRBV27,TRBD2,ASSSGLAGSRGEQY
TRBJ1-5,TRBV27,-,ASSFKYSNQPQH
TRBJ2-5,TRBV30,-,AWSPERHFRTQETQY
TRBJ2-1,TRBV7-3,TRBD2,ASSQLAVPYNEQF
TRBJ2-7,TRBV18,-,ASSPLRGNTYEQY
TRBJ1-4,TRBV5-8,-,ASSSLWDGTANEKLF
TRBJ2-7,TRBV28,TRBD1,ASKGTGRYEQY
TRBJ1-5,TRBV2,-,ASSEGSTNQPQH
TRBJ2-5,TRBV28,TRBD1,ASKRGQGYQETQY
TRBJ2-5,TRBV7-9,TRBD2,ASSFTSGQETQY
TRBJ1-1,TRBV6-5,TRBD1,ASSSLGQGITEAF
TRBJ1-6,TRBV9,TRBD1,ASSQLSTGNRSPLH
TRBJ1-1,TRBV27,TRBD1,ASSIDWTGHTEAF